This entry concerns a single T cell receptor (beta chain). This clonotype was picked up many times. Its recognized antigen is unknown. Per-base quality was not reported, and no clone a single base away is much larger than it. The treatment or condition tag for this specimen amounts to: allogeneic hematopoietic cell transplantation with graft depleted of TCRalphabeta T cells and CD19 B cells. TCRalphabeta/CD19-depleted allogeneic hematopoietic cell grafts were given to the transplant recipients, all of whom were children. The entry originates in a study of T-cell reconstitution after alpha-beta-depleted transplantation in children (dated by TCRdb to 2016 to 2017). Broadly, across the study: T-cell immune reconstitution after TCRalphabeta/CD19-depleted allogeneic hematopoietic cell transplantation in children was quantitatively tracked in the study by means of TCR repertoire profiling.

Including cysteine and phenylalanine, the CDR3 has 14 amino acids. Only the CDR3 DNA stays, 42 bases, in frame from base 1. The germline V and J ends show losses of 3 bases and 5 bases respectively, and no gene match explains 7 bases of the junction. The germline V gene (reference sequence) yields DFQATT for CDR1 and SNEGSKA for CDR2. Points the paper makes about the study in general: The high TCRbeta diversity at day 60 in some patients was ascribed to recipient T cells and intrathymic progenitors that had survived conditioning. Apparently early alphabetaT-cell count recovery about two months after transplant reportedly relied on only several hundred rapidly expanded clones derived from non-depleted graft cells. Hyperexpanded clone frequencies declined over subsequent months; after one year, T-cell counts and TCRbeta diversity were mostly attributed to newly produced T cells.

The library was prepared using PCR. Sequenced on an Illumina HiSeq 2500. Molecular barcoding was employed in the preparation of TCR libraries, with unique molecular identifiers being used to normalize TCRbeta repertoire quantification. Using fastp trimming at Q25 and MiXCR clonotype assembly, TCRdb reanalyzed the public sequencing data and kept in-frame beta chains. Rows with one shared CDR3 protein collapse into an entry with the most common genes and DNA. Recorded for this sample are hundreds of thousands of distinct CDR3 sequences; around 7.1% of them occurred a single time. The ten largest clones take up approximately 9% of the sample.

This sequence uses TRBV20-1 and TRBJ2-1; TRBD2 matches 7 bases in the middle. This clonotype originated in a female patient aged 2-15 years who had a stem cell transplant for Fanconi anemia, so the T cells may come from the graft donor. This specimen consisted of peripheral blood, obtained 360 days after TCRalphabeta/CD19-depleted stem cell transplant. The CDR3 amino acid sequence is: CSASLAGVNNEQFF. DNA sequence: TGCAGTGCTAGTCTTGCGGGGGTGAACAATGAGCAGTTCTTC.